Presented here are 2 T cell receptor beta chains from one specimen sequenced in a study of OX40 agonist ivuxolimab in advanced cancers. Libraries were prepared by immunoSEQ multiplex PCR; TCRdb keeps only in-frame clonotypes and omits some of them. The top ten clones hold roughly 1.5% of a sample with 50,000 to 60,000 clones, 82% of them seen once. The material was CD4+ or CD8+ T cells sorted from blood, obtained in a trial of the OX40 agonist ivuxolimab. The receptors originated from an adult with an advanced solid tumor such as melanoma, head and neck, liver or kidney cancer.

This clone was found a few times. CDR3 sequence: CASSVGPDTQYF. For the CDR3, the DNA is TGTGCCAGCAGCGTAGGTCCAGATACGCAGTATTTT. The chain uses TRBV9 and TRBJ2-3; no reliable D call. The V gene's germline CDR1 is SGDLS and CDR2 YYNGEE. The V end lost 0 bases, the J end lost 4 bases, and 3 bases lay between the germline ends. CDR3 size: 12 residues.

This chain connects TRBV4-3 to TRBJ2-1; TRBD2 might be the D (7 bases). Germline V CDR1 and CDR2: LGHNA, YSLEER. V was shortened by 0 bases and J by 5 bases, with 14 bases between the two germline ends. The CDR3 has 16 amino acids. The CDR3 loop reads CASSQDSRGANNEQFF. For the CDR3, the DNA is TGCGCCAGCAGCCAAGATTCTCGGGGGGCAAACAATGAGCAGTTCTTC.